Shown below are 18 T cell receptor beta chains from a single sample sequenced in a study of blood T cells in healthy people across ages. A second about 6 to 12 cycle PCR used barcoded and J-beta primers. Via MiXCR, TCRdb re-called the 5' RACE reads, giving one row per CDR3 protein. Of 600,000 to 1,000,000 distinct CDR3 sequences detected, around 25% appear once; the ten largest clones hold approximately 4%. This sample was shared with a second study, whose subject was T cells of mothers and their children.

Input material: blood. These receptors were obtained from a boy between 10 and 17 years old in good health.

The chain employs TRBV29-1 and TRBJ2-1; D might be TRBD1 or TRBD2, each matching 5 bases. The CDR3 runs to 15 residues. Trimming shortened V by 0 bases and J by 5 bases, and 14 bases separated the two germline ends. The germline V gene has CDR1 SQVTM and CDR2 ANQGSEA. CDR3 loop: CSVEDTQDFNNEQFF. CDR3 coding DNA: TGCAGCGTTGAAGACACACAGGACTTTAACAATGAGCAGTTCTTC.

The chain is built from TRBV5-1 and TRBJ2-6; the D call may be TRBD1 or TRBD2 (5 bases each). CDR1 and CDR2 from the germline V gene are SGHRS and YFSETQ. The V end was cut by 0 bases, the J end by 1 base, with 8 bases between. The CDR3 is 16 residues long. Written as DNA, the CDR3 is TGCGCCAGCAGCTTGGTATGGGGGTCTGGGGCCAACGTCCTGACTTTC. Its translation is CASSLVWGSGANVLTF.

This clonotype was detected only a few times. V and J are TRBV29-1 and TRBJ2-5, with 8 nucleotides matching TRBD1. The CDR3 is 20 residues long. Germline V CDR1 and CDR2: SQVTM, ANQGSEA. Trimming took 3 bases from V and 3 from J; bases not matched to a gene: 24. CDR3 sequence reads: CSVELQPQPETQGAEETQYF. Here the CDR3 DNA reads TGCAGCGTTGAGCTTCAGCCCCAACCGGAGACGCAGGGGGCTGAAGAGACCCAGTACTTC.

In its sample, this clonotype was seen a few times. The chain couples TRBV6-1 to TRBJ2-5, with 11 bases matching TRBD2. Germline V CDR1 and CDR2: MNHNS, SASEGT. This CDR3 is built from 18 residues. V lost 2 bases to trimming and J lost 3 bases; unmatched junction nucleotides: 11. The CDR3 region has the DNA TGTGCCAGCAGTGAAATCGCTAGCGGGAGGTTTTCGAAAGAGACCCAGTACTTC. Protein: CASSEIASGRFSKETQYF.

The chain has TRBV5-4 and TRBJ2-5, with TRBD2 identical over 16 bases. Near its end, the DNA agrees better with TRBJ2-7, so the J call may be wrong. The CDR3 consists of 19 residues. Germline CDR1 SGHNT, CDR2 YYREEE (reference sequence). The CDR3 DNA reads as TGTGCCAGCAGCTTGGCTCAACCGGGACTAGCGGGAGGGGGAAACGAGCAGTACTTC. It specifies CASSLAQPGLAGGGNEQYF.

This rearrangement joins TRBV15 to TRBJ2-5; no firm D call. The germline V gene encodes CDR1 LNHNV and CDR2 YYDKDF (reference sequence). With 0 bases removed from V and 5 bases from J, the gap between germline ends came to 7 bases. The CDR3 length is 13 residues. CDR3 nucleotides: TGTGCCACCAGCAGAGATCCTTTGGAGACCCAGTACTTC. Translating it yields CATSRDPLETQYF.

The chain uses TRBV20-1 and TRBJ2-3; the match to TRBD1 covers 7 bases. Germline assignment: CDR1 DFQATT and CDR2 SNEGSKA (reference sequence). The V gene end was trimmed by 1 base and the J gene end by 2 bases; junction bases not matched to a gene: 6. The CDR3 is 15 amino acids. The CDR3 nucleotides are TGCAGTGCTAGAGCGAACAGGGGAGCCACAGATACGCAGTATTTT. Translating gives CSARANRGATDTQYF.

The chain links TRBV5-1 to TRBJ1-2; D gene ambiguous. Trimming left V 4 bases short and J 8 bases short, with 15 bases between. The CDR3 runs to 13 residues. Germline CDR1 reads SGHRS; CDR2 reads YFSETQ. In nucleotides, the CDR3 is TGCGCCAGCAGCCCCGATTGGGTGGTCGGCTACACCTTC. The encoded protein is CASSPDWVVGYTF.

The chain is built from TRBV9 and TRBJ2-5; D may be TRBD1 (5 bases). This CDR3 region has 17 residues. In germline, CDR1 is SGDLS, CDR2 YYNGEE. V lost 4 bases to trimming and J lost 2 bases, with 21 bases between them. This CDR3 reads CASSLSPHDSTQETQYF. The CDR3 DNA follows: TGTGCCAGCAGCCTATCCCCCCACGACAGTACACAAGAGACCCAGTACTTC.

This sequence joins TRBV4-1 and TRBJ1-2; perhaps TRBD1 as D (5 bases). The germline gives CDR1 MGHRA, CDR2 YSYEKL. The CDR3 contains 14 residues. V lost 0 bases to trimming and J lost 6 bases, with 11 bases between them. CDR3 nucleotide sequence: TGCGCCAGCAGCCAAGAAGGGCAGGGTCATGGCTACACCTTC. It codes for CASSQEGQGHGYTF.

The V and J genes are TRBV12-3 or TRBV12-4 and TRBJ2-2; TRBD1 agrees at 12 bases. The CDR3 runs to 15 residues. The V gene end was trimmed by 6 bases and the J gene end by 5 bases; junction bases not matched to a gene: 4. CDR3 sequence reads: CASRGTGGKTGELFF. The CDR3 nucleotides read TGTGCCAGCAGGGGGACAGGGGGCAAAACCGGGGAGCTGTTTTTT.

In regard to this clonotype: An end of the junction differs from the germline gene, which may be a read error. This rearrangement joins TRBV6-2 or TRBV6-3 to TRBJ2-4; 9 bases agree with TRBD1. This CDR3 spans 17 amino acids. Germline V lookup: CDR1 MNHEY, CDR2 SVGEGT. The CDR3 reads CASSYGTGYLAKSIQYF. The CDR3 DNA sequence: TGTGCCAGCAGTTACGGGACAGGGTATCTAGCCAAAAGCATTCAGTACTTC.

This clonotype has only a few counts. V and J are TRBV20-1 and TRBJ2-5, with a possible D match to TRBD2 (5 bases). The CDR3 spans 14 residues. Germline CDR1 is DFQATT and CDR2 is SNEGSKA (reference sequence). V lost 0 bases and J 9 bases, leaving 17 bases between the germline ends. CDR3 residues: CSARDKAVLEAQYF. The CDR3 DNA is TGCAGTGCTAGAGATAAAGCGGTCCTCGAGGCCCAGTACTTC.

The chain employs TRBV28 and TRBJ2-5, with 9 bases fitting TRBD1. The end of the DNA fits TRBJ2-1 better, so the J call may be wrong. The germline V gene has CDR1 MDHEN and CDR2 SYDVKM. CDR3 length equals 15 residues. The CDR3 loop is CASSQGQGSWNEQFF. For the CDR3, the DNA is TGTGCCAGCAGTCAGGGACAGGGATCATGGAATGAGCAGTTCTTC.

The chain carries TRBV29-1 and TRBJ2-5; D might be TRBD1 (5 bases). This CDR3 region has 13 residues. The V gene's germline CDR1 is SQVTM and CDR2 ANQGSEA. Trimming took 7 bases from V and 0 from J, leaving 12 bases between them. CDR3 protein: CSAEGEDQETQYF. The CDR3 DNA is TGCAGCGCCGAAGGGGAAGACCAAGAGACCCAGTACTTC.

This clonotype was seen only a few times. The rearrangement joins TRBV9 to TRBJ2-5; either TRBD1 or TRBD2 may supply D (6 bases each). The germline V and J ends were trimmed by 0 bases and 5 bases, with 14 bases remaining between them. This CDR3 spans 15 amino acids. Germline V gene sequence: CDR1 SGDLS, CDR2 YYNGEE. CDR3: CASSVVPGGDETQYF. The CDR3, as DNA: TGTGCCAGCAGCGTAGTTCCCGGGGGCGATGAGACCCAGTACTTC.

The chain uses TRBV20-1 and TRBJ1-3; D perhaps matches TRBD1 (5 bases). CDR3 length: 16 amino acids. The V end lost 3 bases, the J end lost 4 bases, and 19 bases lay between the germline ends. Looked up from germline, CDR1 is DFQATT and CDR2 is SNEGSKA (reference sequence). CDR3 residues: CSARATVPEGGNTIYF. For the CDR3, the DNA is TGCAGTGCTAGGGCGACAGTCCCGGAGGGAGGAAACACCATATATTTT.

This clonotype occurred a few times. The chain carries TRBV27 and TRBJ1-4, with 8 bases matching TRBD1. Germline V gene sequence: CDR1 MNHEY, CDR2 SMNVEV (reference sequence). The CDR3 runs to 13 residues. Trimming removed 5 bases from V and 11 bases from J; junction bases left unmatched: 7. The CDR3 here is CASSPRTGNKLFF. The CDR3 DNA reads as TGTGCCAGCAGTCCCAGGACAGGGAACAAACTGTTTTTT.